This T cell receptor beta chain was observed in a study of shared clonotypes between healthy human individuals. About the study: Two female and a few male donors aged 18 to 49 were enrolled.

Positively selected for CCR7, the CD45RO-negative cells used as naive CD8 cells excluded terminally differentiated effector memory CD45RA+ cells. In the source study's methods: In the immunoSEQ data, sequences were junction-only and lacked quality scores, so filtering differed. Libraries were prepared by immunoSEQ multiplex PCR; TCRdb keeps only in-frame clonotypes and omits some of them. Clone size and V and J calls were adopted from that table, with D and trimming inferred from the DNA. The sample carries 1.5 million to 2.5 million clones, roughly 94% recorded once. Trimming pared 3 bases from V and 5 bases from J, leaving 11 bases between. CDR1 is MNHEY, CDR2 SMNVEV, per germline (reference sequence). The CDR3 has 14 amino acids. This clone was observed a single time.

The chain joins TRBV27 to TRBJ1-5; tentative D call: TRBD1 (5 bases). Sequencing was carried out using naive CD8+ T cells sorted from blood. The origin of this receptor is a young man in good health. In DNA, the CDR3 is TGTGCCAGCAGTTTTGGGGGGTCCTATCAGCCCCAGCATTTT. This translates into CASSFGGSYQPQHF.